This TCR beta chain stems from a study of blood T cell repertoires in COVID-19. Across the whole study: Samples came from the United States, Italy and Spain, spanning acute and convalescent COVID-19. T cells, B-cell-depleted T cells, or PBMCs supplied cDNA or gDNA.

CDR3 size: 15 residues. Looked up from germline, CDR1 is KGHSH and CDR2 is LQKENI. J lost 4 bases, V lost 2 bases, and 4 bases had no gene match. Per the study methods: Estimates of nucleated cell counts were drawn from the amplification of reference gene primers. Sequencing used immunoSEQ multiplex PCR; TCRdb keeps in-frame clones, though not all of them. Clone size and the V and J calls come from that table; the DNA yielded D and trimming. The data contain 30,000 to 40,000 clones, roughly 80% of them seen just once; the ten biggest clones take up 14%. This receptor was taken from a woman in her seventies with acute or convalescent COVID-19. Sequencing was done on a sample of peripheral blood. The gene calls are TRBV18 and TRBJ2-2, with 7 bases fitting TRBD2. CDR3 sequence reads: CASSPGASGTGELFF. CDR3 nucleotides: TGTGCCAGCTCACCAGGGGCTAGCGGCACCGGGGAGCTGTTTTTT.